This T cell receptor beta chain was sequenced for a study of blood T cell repertoires in COVID-19. About the study: Whether acute or convalescent, the COVID-19 samples came from the United States, Italy and Spain. The cDNA or gDNA used as material had been derived from T cells, B-cell-depleted T cells, or PBMCs.

Original data processing: Estimates of nucleated cell counts were drawn from the amplification of reference gene primers. The data were produced by immunoSEQ multiplex PCR, yet TCRdb's version contains in-frame clones alone and is incomplete. From that table come the V and J calls and clone size; the DNA was used to work out D and trimming. The sample consists of about 160,000 clones, roughly 79% of them appearing once. V was pared by 6 bases and J by 1 base, with 10 bases of the junction left unmatched. Per the germline V gene, CDR1 is MNHNY and CDR2 is SVGAGI (reference sequence). This CDR3 comprises 18 residues.

This clonotype originated in an elderly woman with acute or convalescent COVID-19. Sequences were obtained from peripheral blood. The chain links TRBV6-6 to TRBJ2-3; TRBD2 agrees at 13 bases. The CDR3 nucleotides read TGTGCCAGCAGCCGAACCGGGACTAGCGGGATCGGCACAGATACGCAGTATTTT. Amino acid sequence: CASSRTGTSGIGTDTQYF.